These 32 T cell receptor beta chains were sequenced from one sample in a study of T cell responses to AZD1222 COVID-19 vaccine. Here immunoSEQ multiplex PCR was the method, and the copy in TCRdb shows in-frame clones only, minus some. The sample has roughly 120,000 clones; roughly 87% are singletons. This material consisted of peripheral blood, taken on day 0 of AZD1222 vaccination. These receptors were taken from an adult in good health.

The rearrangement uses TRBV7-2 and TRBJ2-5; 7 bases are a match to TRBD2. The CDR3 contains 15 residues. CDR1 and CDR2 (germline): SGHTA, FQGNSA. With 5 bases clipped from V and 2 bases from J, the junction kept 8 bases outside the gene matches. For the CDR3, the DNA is TGTGCCAGCAGCGTACAGGCGGGACTACAAGAGACCCAGTACTTC. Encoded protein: CASSVQAGLQETQYF.

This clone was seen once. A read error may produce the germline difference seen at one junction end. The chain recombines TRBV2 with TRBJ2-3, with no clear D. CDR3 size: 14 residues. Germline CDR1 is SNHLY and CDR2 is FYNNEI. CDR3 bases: TGTGCCAGCACTGAATTACCCGGCACAGATACGCAGTATTTT. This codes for CASTELPGTDTQYF.

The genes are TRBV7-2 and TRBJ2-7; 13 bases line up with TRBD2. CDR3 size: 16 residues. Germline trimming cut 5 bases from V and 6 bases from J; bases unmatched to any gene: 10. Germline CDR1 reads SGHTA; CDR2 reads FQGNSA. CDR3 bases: TGTGCCAGCAGCCTCCTGGGACTAGCGGGAATTCCCGAGCAGTACTTC. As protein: CASSLLGLAGIPEQYF.

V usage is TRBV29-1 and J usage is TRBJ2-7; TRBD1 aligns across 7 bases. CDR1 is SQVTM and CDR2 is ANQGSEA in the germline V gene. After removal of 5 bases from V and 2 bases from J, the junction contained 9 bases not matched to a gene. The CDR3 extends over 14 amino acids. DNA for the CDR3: TGCAGCGTTACCGACAGGGTATCTCCCTACGAGCAGTACTTC. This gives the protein CSVTDRVSPYEQYF.

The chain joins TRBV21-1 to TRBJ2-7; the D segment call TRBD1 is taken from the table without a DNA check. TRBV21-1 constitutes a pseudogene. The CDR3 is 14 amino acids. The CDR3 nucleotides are TGTGCCAGCAGCAAAAAGGGGGATGCCTTGGAGCAGTACTTC. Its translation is CASSKKGDALEQYF.

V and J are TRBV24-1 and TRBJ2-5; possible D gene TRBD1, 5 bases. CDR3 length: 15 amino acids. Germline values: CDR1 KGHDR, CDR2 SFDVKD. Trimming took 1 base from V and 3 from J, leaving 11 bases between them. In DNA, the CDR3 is TGTGCCACCAGTGATTTTGGCAGGGTAGAAGAGACCCAGTACTTC. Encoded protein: CATSDFGRVEETQYF.

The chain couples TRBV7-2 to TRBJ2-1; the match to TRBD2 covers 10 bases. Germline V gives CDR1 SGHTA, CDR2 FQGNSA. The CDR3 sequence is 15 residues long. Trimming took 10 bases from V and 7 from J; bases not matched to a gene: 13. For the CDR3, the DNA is TGTGCCAACCGACCCGAGCGGGGGGGCTTGAATGAGCAGTTCTTC. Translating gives CANRPERGGLNEQFF.

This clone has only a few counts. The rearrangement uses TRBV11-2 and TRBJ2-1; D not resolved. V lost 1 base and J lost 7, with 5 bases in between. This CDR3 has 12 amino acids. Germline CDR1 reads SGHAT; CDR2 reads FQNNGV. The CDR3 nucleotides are TGTGCCAGCAGCTTAGGAAGGAATGAGCAGTTCTTC. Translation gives CASSLGRNEQFF.

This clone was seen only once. The chain's CDR3 is CASNVYSNQPQHF. For the CDR3, the DNA is TGTGCCAGCAATGTCTATAGCAATCAGCCCCAGCATTTT. The V gene is TRBV2, the J gene TRBJ1-5; D is undetermined. Germline values: CDR1 SNHLY, CDR2 FYNNEI. The CDR3 runs to 13 residues. V shed 7 bases and J shed 0 bases, with 7 bases lying between them.

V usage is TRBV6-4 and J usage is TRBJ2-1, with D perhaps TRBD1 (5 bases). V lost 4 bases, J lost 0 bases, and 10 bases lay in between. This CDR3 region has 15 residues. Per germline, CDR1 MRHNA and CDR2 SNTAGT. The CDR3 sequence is CASSATGSSYNEQFF. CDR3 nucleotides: TGTGCCAGCAGTGCTACAGGAAGCTCCTACAATGAGCAGTTCTTC.

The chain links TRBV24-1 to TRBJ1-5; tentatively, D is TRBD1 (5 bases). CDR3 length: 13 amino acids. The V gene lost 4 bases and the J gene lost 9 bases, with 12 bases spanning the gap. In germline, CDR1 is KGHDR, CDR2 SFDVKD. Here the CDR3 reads CATSEGRLRPQHF. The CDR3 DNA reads TGTGCCACCAGTGAGGGGCGACTGAGGCCCCAGCATTTT.

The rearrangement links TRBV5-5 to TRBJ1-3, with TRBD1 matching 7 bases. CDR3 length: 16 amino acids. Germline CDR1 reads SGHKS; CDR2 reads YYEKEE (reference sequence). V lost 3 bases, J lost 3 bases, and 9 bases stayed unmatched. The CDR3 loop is CASSSRTGIFGNTIYF. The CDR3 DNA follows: TGTGCCAGCAGCTCCAGGACAGGAATCTTTGGAAACACCATATATTTT.

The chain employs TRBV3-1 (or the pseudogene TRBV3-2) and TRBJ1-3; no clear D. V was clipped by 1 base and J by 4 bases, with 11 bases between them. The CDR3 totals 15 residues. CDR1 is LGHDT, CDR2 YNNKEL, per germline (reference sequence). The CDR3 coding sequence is TGTGCCAGCAGCCAAGTTGCAGTTTCGGGAAACACCATATATTTT. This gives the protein CASSQVAVSGNTIYF.

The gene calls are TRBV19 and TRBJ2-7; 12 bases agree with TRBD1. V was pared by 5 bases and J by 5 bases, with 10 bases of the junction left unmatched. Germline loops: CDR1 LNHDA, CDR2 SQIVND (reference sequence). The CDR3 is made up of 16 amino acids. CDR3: CASSADGTGGRNEQYF. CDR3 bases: TGTGCCAGTAGTGCAGACGGGACAGGGGGCAGGAACGAGCAGTACTTC. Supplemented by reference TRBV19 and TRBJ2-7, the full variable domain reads DGGITQSPKYLFRKEGQNVTLSCEQNLNHDAMYWYRQDPGQGLRLIYYSQIVNDFQKGDIAEGYSVSREKKESFPLTVTSAQKNPTAFYLCASSADGTGGRNEQYFGPGTRLTVT.

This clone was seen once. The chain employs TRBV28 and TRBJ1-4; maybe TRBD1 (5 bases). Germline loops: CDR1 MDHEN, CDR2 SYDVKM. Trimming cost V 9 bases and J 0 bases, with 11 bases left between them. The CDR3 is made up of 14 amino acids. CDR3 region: CASQDTATNEKLFF. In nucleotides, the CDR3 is TGTGCCAGTCAGGACACAGCAACTAATGAAAAACTGTTTTTT.

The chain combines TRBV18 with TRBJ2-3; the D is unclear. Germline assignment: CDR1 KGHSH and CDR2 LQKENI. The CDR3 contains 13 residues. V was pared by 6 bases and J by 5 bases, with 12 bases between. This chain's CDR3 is CASSQTKVDTQYF. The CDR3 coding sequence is TGTGCCAGCTCGCAAACTAAGGTAGATACGCAGTATTTT.

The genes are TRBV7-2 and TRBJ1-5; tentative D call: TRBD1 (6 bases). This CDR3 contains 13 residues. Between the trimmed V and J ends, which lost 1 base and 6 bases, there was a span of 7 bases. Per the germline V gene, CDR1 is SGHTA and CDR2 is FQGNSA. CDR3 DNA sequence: TGTGCCAGCAGCTTAGACAGGGTTCAGCCCCAGCATTTT. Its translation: CASSLDRVQPQHF.

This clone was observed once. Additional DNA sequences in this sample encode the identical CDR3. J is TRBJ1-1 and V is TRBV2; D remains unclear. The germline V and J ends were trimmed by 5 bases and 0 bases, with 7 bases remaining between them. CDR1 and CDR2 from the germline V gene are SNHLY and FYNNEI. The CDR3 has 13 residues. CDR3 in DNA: TGTGCCAGCAGTTCGGGCCTGAACACTGAAGCTTTCTTT. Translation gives CASSSGLNTEAFF.

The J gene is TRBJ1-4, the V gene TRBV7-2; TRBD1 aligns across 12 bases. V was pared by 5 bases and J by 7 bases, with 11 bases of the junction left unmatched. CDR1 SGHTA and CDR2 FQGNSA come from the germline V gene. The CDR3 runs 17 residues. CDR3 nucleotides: TGTGCCAGCAGCCAACCGGGACAGGGGGCTTTCGGTGAAAAACTGTTTTTT. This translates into CASSQPGQGAFGEKLFF.

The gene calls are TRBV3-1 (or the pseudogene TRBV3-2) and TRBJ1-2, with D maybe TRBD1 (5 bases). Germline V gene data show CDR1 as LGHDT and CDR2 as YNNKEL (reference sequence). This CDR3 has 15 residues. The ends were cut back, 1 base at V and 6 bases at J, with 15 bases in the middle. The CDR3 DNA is TGTGCCAGCAGCCAAGTCAGTCGCAGGGACGATGGCTACACCTTC. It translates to CASSQVSRRDDGYTF.

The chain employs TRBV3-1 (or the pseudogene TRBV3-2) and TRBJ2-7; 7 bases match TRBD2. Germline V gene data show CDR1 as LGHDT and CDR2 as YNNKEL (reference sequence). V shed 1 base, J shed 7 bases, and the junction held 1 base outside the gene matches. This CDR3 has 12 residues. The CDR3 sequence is CASSQGGGEQYF. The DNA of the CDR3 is TGTGCCAGCAGCCAAGGGGGAGGGGAGCAGTACTTC.

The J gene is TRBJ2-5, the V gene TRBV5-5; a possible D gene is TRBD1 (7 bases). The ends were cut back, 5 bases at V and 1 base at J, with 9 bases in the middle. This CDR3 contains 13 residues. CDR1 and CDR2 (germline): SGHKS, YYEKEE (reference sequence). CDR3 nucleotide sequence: TGTGCCAGCAGGCGGGACAGCCAAGAGACCCAGTACTTC. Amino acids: CASRRDSQETQYF.

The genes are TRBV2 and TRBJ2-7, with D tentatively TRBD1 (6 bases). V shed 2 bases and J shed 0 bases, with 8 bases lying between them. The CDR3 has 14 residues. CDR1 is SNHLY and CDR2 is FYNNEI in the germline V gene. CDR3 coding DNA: TGTGCCAGCAGTGAAACAGGGAGCTCCTACGAGCAGTACTTC. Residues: CASSETGSSYEQYF. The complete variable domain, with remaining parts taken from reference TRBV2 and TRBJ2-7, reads EPEVTQTPSHQVTQMGQEVILRCVPISNHLYFYWYRQILGQKVEFLVSFYNNEISEKSEIFDDQFSVERPDGSNFTLKIRSTKLEDSAMYFCASSETGSSYEQYFGPGTRLTVT.

The CDR3 protein is CASSFHRGQAEAFF. The CDR3 coding sequence is TGTGCCAGCAGCTTCCACAGGGGGCAGGCTGAAGCTTTCTTT. The chain joins TRBV11-2 to TRBJ1-1, with 9 bases aligning to TRBD1. The germline V gene encodes CDR1 SGHAT and CDR2 FQNNGV. The V segment lost 3 bases and the J segment 6 bases; nucleotides outside the gene matches: 5. The CDR3 covers 14 residues.

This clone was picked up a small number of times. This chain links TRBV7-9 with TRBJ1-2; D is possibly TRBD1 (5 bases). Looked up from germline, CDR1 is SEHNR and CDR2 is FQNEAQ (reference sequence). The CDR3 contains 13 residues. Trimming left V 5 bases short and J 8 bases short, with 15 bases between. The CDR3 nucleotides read TGTGCCAGCAGCCCCGGTGAGGGGAGAGGCTACACCTTC. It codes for CASSPGEGRGYTF.

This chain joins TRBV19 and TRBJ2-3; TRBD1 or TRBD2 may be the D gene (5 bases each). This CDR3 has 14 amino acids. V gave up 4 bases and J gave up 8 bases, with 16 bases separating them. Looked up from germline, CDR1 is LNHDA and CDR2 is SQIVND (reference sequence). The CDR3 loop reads CASSTGTRESTQYF. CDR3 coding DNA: TGTGCCAGTAGTACTGGGACCAGGGAGAGTACGCAGTATTTT.

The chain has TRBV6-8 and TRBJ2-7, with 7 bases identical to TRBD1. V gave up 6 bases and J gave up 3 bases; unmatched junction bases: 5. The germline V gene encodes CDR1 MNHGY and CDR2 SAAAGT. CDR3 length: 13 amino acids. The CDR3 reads CASRPGTVYEQYF. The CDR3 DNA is TGTGCCAGCAGACCCGGGACAGTCTACGAGCAGTACTTC.

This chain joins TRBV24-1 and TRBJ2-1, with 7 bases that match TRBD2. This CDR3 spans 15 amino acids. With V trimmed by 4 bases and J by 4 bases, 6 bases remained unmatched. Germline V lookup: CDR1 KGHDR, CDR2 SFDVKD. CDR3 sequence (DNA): TGTGCCACCAGTGAGGGCGGGGGATTTTACAATGAGCAGTTCTTC. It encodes CATSEGGGFYNEQFF.

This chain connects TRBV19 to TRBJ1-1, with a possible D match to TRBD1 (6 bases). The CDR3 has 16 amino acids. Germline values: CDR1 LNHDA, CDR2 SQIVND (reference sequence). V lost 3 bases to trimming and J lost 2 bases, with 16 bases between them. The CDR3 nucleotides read TGTGCCAGTAGTATTAGGGGGGGCGGAACAAACACTGAAGCTTTCTTT. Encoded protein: CASSIRGGGTNTEAFF.

This CDR3 is CAISDGPQETQYF. The CDR3 nucleotides read TGTGCCATCAGTGACGGCCCCCAAGAGACCCAGTACTTC. The rearrangement uses TRBV10-3 and TRBJ2-5, with D hard to call. V gave up 3 bases and J gave up 1 base, with 6 bases separating them. CDR3 length: 13 residues. From germline, CDR1 is ENHRY and CDR2 SYGVKD.

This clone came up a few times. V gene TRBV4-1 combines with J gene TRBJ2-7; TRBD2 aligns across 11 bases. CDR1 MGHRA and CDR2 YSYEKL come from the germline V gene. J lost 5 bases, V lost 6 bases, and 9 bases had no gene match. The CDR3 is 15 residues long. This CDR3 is CASSLTSGSFNEQYF. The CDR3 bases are TGCGCCAGCAGTCTCACTAGCGGGAGCTTCAACGAGCAGTACTTC.

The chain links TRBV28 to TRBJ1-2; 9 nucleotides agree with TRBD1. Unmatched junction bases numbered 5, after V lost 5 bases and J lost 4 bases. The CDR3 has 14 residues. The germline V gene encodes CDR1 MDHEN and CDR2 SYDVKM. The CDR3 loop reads CASSTGGDLYGYTF. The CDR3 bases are TGTGCCAGCAGTACAGGGGGCGACCTCTATGGCTACACCTTC.